This T cell receptor beta chain derives from a study of spatial heterogeneity in lung cancer. Time point denoted: sample taken at primary tumor resection. TCRdb re-derived calls from the 5' RACE reads in MiXCR, one entry per CDR3 protein. The sample consists of tens of thousands of distinct CDR3 sequences, less than 6.5% of them appearing once. Trimming removed 4 bases from V and 5 bases from J, with 15 bases in between. Germline CDR1 reads SGHNT; CDR2 reads YYREEE (reference sequence). CDR3 length: 14 residues. This TCR was sampled from a female donor with early-stage non-small cell lung cancer. The J gene is TRBJ1-1, the V gene TRBV5-4, with a possible D match to TRBD1 (6 bases). Sequencing used PBMCs, obtained at surgery. The CDR3 DNA reads as TGTGCCAGCAGCAGGGGAGGGGGTGAGACTGAAGCTTTCTTT. Its protein is CASSRGGGETEAFF.